This T cell receptor beta chain is drawn from a study of cytomegalovirus exposure and HLA in healthy donors. To note about this clone: Its target is not known.

This PCR relied on a set of 60 Vbeta primers and 13 Jbeta primers. TCRdb's table, derived via immunoSEQ multiplex PCR, lists solely in-frame clones and lacks some. The listing contains about 96,000 clones. Study conclusions and caveats: An analysis was carried out later, and it reportedly showed fewer N-insertions in an Asian-associated ancestry cluster than the approximately 610-donor mean. Most TCR sequences were rare, but some public TCRs occurred in many donors. Earlier analysis looked at TCR beta V segments, and most were productive about 90% or about 30% of the time. As was reported, the classifier diagnosed cytomegalovirus status with high specificity and sensitivity.

The V gene lost 0 bases and the J gene lost 2 bases, with 7 bases spanning the gap. The CDR3 spans 14 residues. Germline V gene data show CDR1 as MNHEY and CDR2 as SVGAGI. The sequenced sample was PBMCs. The TCR originated in a woman in her thirties in good health and CMV-seronegative. V and J are TRBV6-5 and TRBJ1-2; D is unresolved. The CDR3 loop is CASSYSSENYGYTF. The DNA for the CDR3 is TGTGCCAGCAGTTACTCGAGTGAGAACTATGGCTACACCTTC.